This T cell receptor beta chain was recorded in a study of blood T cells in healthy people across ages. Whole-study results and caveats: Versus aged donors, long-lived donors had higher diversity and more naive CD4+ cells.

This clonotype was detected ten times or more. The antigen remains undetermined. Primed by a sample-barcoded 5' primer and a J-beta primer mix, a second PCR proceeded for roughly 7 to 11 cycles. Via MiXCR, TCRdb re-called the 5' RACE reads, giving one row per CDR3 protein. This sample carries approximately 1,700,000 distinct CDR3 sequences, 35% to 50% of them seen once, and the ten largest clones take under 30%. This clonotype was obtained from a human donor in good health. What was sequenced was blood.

The CDR3 DNA reads as TGTGCCACCAGTCGCAGCGATGGGTATAGGGGTGAGCAGTTCTTC. Translation: CATSRSDGYRGEQFF. The V call is TRBV24-1, the J call TRBJ2-1; a possible D gene is TRBD1 (5 bases). In germline, CDR1 is KGHDR, CDR2 SFDVKD. Trimming removed 6 bases from V and 9 bases from J, with 20 bases in between. There are 15 residues in the CDR3.